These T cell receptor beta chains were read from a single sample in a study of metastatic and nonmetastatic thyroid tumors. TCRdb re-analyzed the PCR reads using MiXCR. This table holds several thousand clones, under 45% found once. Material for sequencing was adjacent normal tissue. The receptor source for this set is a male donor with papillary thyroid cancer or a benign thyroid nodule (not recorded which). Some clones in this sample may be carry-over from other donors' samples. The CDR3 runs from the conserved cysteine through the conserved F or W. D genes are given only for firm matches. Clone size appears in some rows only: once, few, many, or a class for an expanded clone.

DNA: TGTGCCAGCAGTTACGGGGGAACCGGGCAGCCCCAGCATTTT
CDR3: CASSYGGTGQPQHF
size: .
J: TRBJ1-5
V: TRBV6-2/TRBV6-3
D: .

DNA: TGTGCCAGCAGTAACGGTCACTATGGCTACACCTTC
CDR3: CASSNGHYGYTF
size: .
J: TRBJ1-2
V: TRBV6-2/TRBV6-3
D: .

DNA: TGTGCCAGCGCGAAAGAACTTTACTCCTACGAGCAGTACTTC
CDR3: CASAKELYSYEQYF
size: .
J: TRBJ2-7
V: TRBV6-1
D: .

DNA: TGTGCCAGCAGCTTAGTGGGGTATGAAGCTTTCTTT
CDR3: CASSLVGYEAFF
size: .
J: TRBJ1-1
V: TRBV11-2
D: .

DNA: TGTGCCAGTAGTGTAGACAGGGAGACTGAAGCTTTCTTT
CDR3: CASSVDRETEAFF
size: .
J: TRBJ1-1
V: TRBV19
D: TRBD1

DNA: TGCAGTGCTAGAGAGGCTAGCGGGTCGGGGAATGAGCAGTTCTTC
CDR3: CSAREASGSGNEQFF
size: .
J: TRBJ2-1
V: TRBV20-1
D: TRBD2

DNA: TGCGCCAGCAGTGACATAGCGGGAGCCCCGGAGCAGTACTTC
CDR3: CASSDIAGAPEQYF
size: .
J: TRBJ2-7
V: TRBV10-2
D: TRBD2

DNA: TGTGCCAGCAGTTTGGTAGCGGGAATCTTCTACGAGCAGTACTTC
CDR3: CASSLVAGIFYEQYF
size: few
J: TRBJ2-7
V: TRBV12-3/TRBV12-4
D: TRBD2

DNA: TGTGCCAGCAGTGCGCAGGGAGGGAGGTCAGATACGCAGTATTTT
CDR3: CASSAQGGRSDTQYF
size: .
J: TRBJ2-3
V: TRBV6-4
D: TRBD2

DNA: TGCAGTGCTAGAGATCCCAGACAGGGCACTGAAGCTTTCTTT
CDR3: CSARDPRQGTEAFF
size: once
J: TRBJ1-1
V: TRBV20-1
D: TRBD1

DNA: TGTGCCAGCAGCGTAGAGTACGGGAGAGATAATGAGCAGTTCTTC
CDR3: CASSVEYGRDNEQFF
size: .
J: TRBJ2-1
V: TRBV9
D: .

DNA: TGCAGTGCTAGGGGCGCTAGCGGCCAAACCTTCGAGCAGTACTTC
CDR3: CSARGASGQTFEQYF
size: few
J: TRBJ2-7
V: TRBV20-1
D: TRBD2

DNA: TGTGCCAGCAGCTCCTCGACAGGGGCAACTGGAAACACCATATATTTT
CDR3: CASSSSTGATGNTIYF
size: .
J: TRBJ1-3
V: TRBV11-2
D: TRBD1

DNA: TGCAGTGCCGCGGGGATTAATCAGCCCCAGCATTTT
CDR3: CSAAGINQPQHF
size: .
J: TRBJ1-5
V: TRBV20-1
D: .

DNA: .
CDR3: CISVPEFTPPENAQMPHEQYF
size: many
J: TRBJ2-7
V: TRBV7-5
D: .

DNA: TGTGCCAGCAGTTACTCATCTGGGAATGAGCAGTTCTTC
CDR3: CASSYSSGNEQFF
size: .
J: TRBJ2-1
V: TRBV6-2/TRBV6-3
D: .

DNA: TGTGCCAGCAGCGTAGATGACGAGCAGTTCTTC
CDR3: CASSVDDEQFF
size: .
J: TRBJ2-1
V: TRBV9
D: .

DNA: TGCGCCAGCAGCGTGGGACTAGCGGGAGTAGAAGATGAGCAGTTCTTC
CDR3: CASSVGLAGVEDEQFF
size: large
J: TRBJ2-1
V: TRBV5-1
D: TRBD2

DNA: TGCAGTGCTAGCCCACCCTACGAGCAGTACTTC
CDR3: CSASPPYEQYF
size: many
J: TRBJ2-7
V: TRBV20-1
D: .

DNA: TGTGCCAGCAGCTTAAAAGGGTGGGCTAGCGCGAACACAGATACGCAGTATTTT
CDR3: CASSLKGWASANTDTQYF
size: .
J: TRBJ2-3
V: TRBV7-3
D: .

DNA: TGCAGTGCTAGAGTTGGGGTTACAGGGGGCAATCAGCATTTT
CDR3: CSARVGVTGGNQHF
size: .
J: TRBJ1-5
V: TRBV20-1
D: TRBD1

DNA: TGTGCCAGCAGCCCCTCAAGGGAATCCTACGAGCAGTACTTC
CDR3: CASSPSRESYEQYF
size: .
J: TRBJ2-7
V: TRBV7-9
D: .

DNA: TGTGCCAGCAGTTACCAGGGGGGGATCTCTGGAAACACCATATATTTT
CDR3: CASSYQGGISGNTIYF
size: few
J: TRBJ1-3
V: TRBV6-6
D: TRBD1

DNA: TGTGCCAGCAGCTTAGATGAAAAACTGTTTTTT
CDR3: CASSLDEKLFF
size: large
J: TRBJ1-4
V: TRBV11-2
D: .

DNA: TGTGCCAGCAGCAGACCAGGTTACGATCAGTACTTC
CDR3: CASSRPGYDQYF
size: few
J: TRBJ2-7
V: TRBV7-2
D: .

DNA: TGTGCCAACCCGGGACAGAACCACGAGCAGTACTTC
CDR3: CANPGQNHEQYF
size: .
J: TRBJ2-7
V: TRBV19
D: TRBD1

DNA: TGCAGTGCTAGAGACGGGGGGACTATTGACACCCATGAGCAGTTCTTC
CDR3: CSARDGGTIDTHEQFF
size: .
J: TRBJ2-1
V: TRBV20-1
D: TRBD2

DNA: TGTGCCAGCAGTCCTCGGGGGACTAGCGGACCCCTGGAGCGGTTCTTC
CDR3: CASSPRGTSGPLERFF
size: .
J: TRBJ2-1
V: TRBV27
D: TRBD2

DNA: TGTGCCAGCAGCTTAGGGCAGGGAGGAGAGCAGTACTTC
CDR3: CASSLGQGGEQYF
size: .
J: TRBJ2-7
V: TRBV7-9
D: .

DNA: TGCAGTGCAAACCAGGGGAAGGCGGGGACGGAGACCCAGTACTTC
CDR3: CSANQGKAGTETQYF
size: once
J: TRBJ2-5
V: TRBV20-1
D: .

DNA: TGCGCCAGCAGCTTGGCCAACGGTGCCGGAAACACCATATATTTT
CDR3: CASSLANGAGNTIYF
size: .
J: TRBJ1-3
V: TRBV5-1
D: .

DNA: TGTGCCAGCAGTGCCAGGGGCCCCTTCGGCAATGAGCAGTTCTTC
CDR3: CASSARGPFGNEQFF
size: few
J: TRBJ2-1
V: TRBV6-1
D: .

DNA: TGTGCCAGCATCCGAGACAACTATGGCTACACCTTC
CDR3: CASIRDNYGYTF
size: few
J: TRBJ1-2
V: TRBV12-3/TRBV12-4
D: .

DNA: TGTGCCAGCAGTGGTACACCGGAGACACCCTACGAGCAGTACTTC
CDR3: CASSGTPETPYEQYF
size: .
J: TRBJ2-7
V: TRBV25-1
D: .

DNA: TGTGCCAGCAGCTTGTCCACCGGGGAGCTGTTTTTT
CDR3: CASSLSTGELFF
size: .
J: TRBJ2-2
V: TRBV5-6
D: .

DNA: TGTGCCTGGAAGGTTAGGGGAAACACCATATATTTT
CDR3: CAWKVRGNTIYF
size: .
J: TRBJ1-3
V: TRBV30
D: .

DNA: TGTGCCAGCAGTTACGCACGGACACCGAACTATGGCTACACCTTC
CDR3: CASSYARTPNYGYTF
size: few
J: TRBJ1-2
V: TRBV6-2/TRBV6-3
D: .

DNA: TGCGCCAGCAGCAAGGGACTAGCGGGGTACGAGCAGTACTTC
CDR3: CASSKGLAGYEQYF
size: few
J: TRBJ2-7
V: TRBV5-1
D: TRBD2

DNA: TGTGCCAGCAGGATAGCGGGAGGGCGGTCTGAGCAGTTCTTC
CDR3: CASRIAGGRSEQFF
size: few
J: TRBJ2-1
V: TRBV12-3/TRBV12-4
D: TRBD2

DNA: TGTGCCAGCAGCCCATACCTATGGACAGTTGGCTACACCTTC
CDR3: CASSPYLWTVGYTF
size: few
J: TRBJ1-2
V: TRBV7-2
D: .

DNA: TGTGCCAGCAGTTATGGACTAGCGGGAGTGGGCGAGCAGTACTTC
CDR3: CASSYGLAGVGEQYF
size: few
J: TRBJ2-7
V: TRBV28
D: TRBD2

DNA: TGTGCCAGCAGACGGACAGGGGGGAACAATGAGCAGTTCTTC
CDR3: CASRRTGGNNEQFF
size: .
J: TRBJ2-1
V: TRBV7-3
D: TRBD1

DNA: TGCAGTGCTAGACCCGGACAGGCGAACACTGAAGCTTTCTTT
CDR3: CSARPGQANTEAFF
size: .
J: TRBJ1-1
V: TRBV20-1
D: TRBD1

DNA: TGTGCCAGCAGCTTTTCCAGGGGGAATGAGCAGTTCTTC
CDR3: CASSFSRGNEQFF
size: .
J: TRBJ2-1
V: TRBV7-3
D: TRBD1

DNA: TGTGCCAGCAGCTTCCTAGGGGAAAACACTGAAGCTTTCTTT
CDR3: CASSFLGENTEAFF
size: .
J: TRBJ1-1
V: TRBV5-8
D: .

DNA: TGCAGTGCTAGTGTGGCTAGCGGGCAAACCTACGAACATTACTTC
CDR3: CSASVASGQTYEHYF
size: .
J: TRBJ2-7
V: TRBV20-1
D: TRBD2

DNA: TGTGCCAGCAGTTTAGGGGGACAGGGGGCTTCACCCCTCCACTTT
CDR3: CASSLGGQGASPLHF
size: few
J: TRBJ1-6
V: TRBV28
D: TRBD1

DNA: TGTGCCAGCAGGGTAACTAGCGGGAGTGGCCATGAGCAGTTCTTC
CDR3: CASRVTSGSGHEQFF
size: few
J: TRBJ2-1
V: TRBV6-1
D: TRBD2

DNA: TGTGCCAGCAGTTTATTGAATCCCTACGAGCAGTACTTC
CDR3: CASSLLNPYEQYF
size: .
J: TRBJ2-7
V: TRBV27
D: .

DNA: TGTGCCAGCAGTTTATGGGGTAGCGAAGAGACCCAGTACTTC
CDR3: CASSLWGSEETQYF
size: .
J: TRBJ2-5
V: TRBV27
D: .

DNA: TGCAGTGCTAGACCCTCTAATGCGAGGACCTACGAGCAGTACTTC
CDR3: CSARPSNARTYEQYF
size: .
J: TRBJ2-7
V: TRBV20-1
D: .